Reported below is one TCR beta chain. V lost 0 bases and J lost 0; bases outside the gene matches: 6. The length of the CDR3 is 18 residues. Germline CDR1 and CDR2: SGDLS and YYNGEE. Clones were read by immunoSEQ multiplex PCR, and TCRdb kept only the in-frame ones, dropping some. The sample shows about 710,000 clones, about 90% of them seen only once. This sample was included in a study of shared T cell receptors in the human thymus. The same sample was also studied in work on human thymus T cells. That study adds: Healthy Finnish infants undergoing corrective surgery for congenital heart defects were the donors. Resections obtained during corrective heart surgery supplied the thymus tissue. In thymic and blood repertoires alike, V and J usage looked biased. Unrelated individuals reportedly shared highly overlapping thymic TCR repertoires.

The rearrangement links TRBV9 to TRBJ2-1; 10 bases match TRBD2. This TCR came from a boy less than two years old with a congenital heart defect. The sample taken for sequencing was thymocytes. CDR3 residues: CASSVGLAGPSSYNEQFF. DNA for the CDR3: TGTGCCAGCAGCGTAGGACTAGCGGGCCCCAGCTCCTACAATGAGCAGTTCTTC.